The rows below give T cell receptor beta chains drawn from one sample of a study of Ad26.COV2.S vaccination and SARS-CoV-2 variants. Assay: immunoSEQ multiplex PCR; the TCRdb copy retains only in-frame clones and omits some. The sample records about 320,000 clones, 70% to 90% being singletons. The input for sequencing was peripheral blood, taken in a trial of Ad26.COV2.S vaccine versus placebo. The receptors were gathered from a person between 18 and 65 years old who received the Ad26.COV2.S COVID-19 vaccine or a placebo. The CDR3 runs from the conserved cysteine through the conserved F or W. The D gene is left open where the match is weak. The size entry is marked missing in some rows and otherwise reads once, few, many or a size class.

TGTGCCAGCAGTTTACGGCAGGGGTCTAATGAAAAACTGTTTTTT,CASSLRQGSNEKLFF,TRBV27,-,TRBJ1-4,-
TGTGCCAGCAGCTCCGACAGCGTAAGCTCCTATAATTCACCCCTCCACTTT,CASSSDSVSSYNSPLHF,TRBV5-6,-,TRBJ1-6,-
TGCGCCAGCAGCCCCCGGACAGGGGATCCCCTAGGCTACACCTTC,CASSPRTGDPLGYTF,TRBV5-1,-,TRBJ1-2,TRBD1
TGTGCCAGCTCTTGGACTAGCGGGGTCTATGAGCAGTTCTTC,CASSWTSGVYEQFF,TRBV18,many,TRBJ2-1,TRBD2
TGTGCCACCTCCGGGACAGGTAACACCGGGGAGCTGTTTTTT,CATSGTGNTGELFF,TRBV24-1,-,TRBJ2-2,TRBD1
TGTGCCAGCAGTTTAATGGGCTCTGGAAACACCATATATTTT,CASSLMGSGNTIYF,TRBV27,-,TRBJ1-3,-
TGTGCCACCAGCCTGGGACTAACCACCCAAGAGACCCAGTACTTC,CATSLGLTTQETQYF,TRBV15,-,TRBJ2-5,TRBD2
TGTGCCAGCAGCTTAGACAGGGCTTCCGGGGAGCTGTTTTTT,CASSLDRASGELFF,TRBV11-2,-,TRBJ2-2,-
TGCAGCGTTGAACGAGGGGGGGGACAGGGTTTCTATCGGATCAATGAGCAGTTCTTC,CSVERGGGQGFYRINEQFF,TRBV29-1,-,TRBJ2-1,TRBD1
TGTGCCTGGAGTGTAAACACTGAAGCTTTCTTT,CAWSVNTEAFF,TRBV30,-,TRBJ1-1,-
TGTGCCAGCAGCTTATGGGGCCTCGGCTCTGGGGCCAACGTCCTGACTTTC,CASSLWGLGSGANVLTF,TRBV7-3,-,TRBJ2-6,-
TGTGCCAGCACTTGGGGGAGGGGGTATGGCTACACCTTC,CASTWGRGYGYTF,TRBV12-3/TRBV12-4,-,TRBJ1-2,-
TGTGCCAGCAGCTTACGGGGCGGAAACAATGAGCAGTTCTTC,CASSLRGGNNEQFF,TRBV7-3,-,TRBJ2-1,-
TGCGCCAGCAGCTCCGGACAGGGAAACATTCAGTACTTC,CASSSGQGNIQYF,TRBV5-1,-,TRBJ2-4,TRBD1
TGTGCCAGCAGACGGACAGGAGACAATCAGCCCCAGCATTTT,CASRRTGDNQPQHF,TRBV6-5,-,TRBJ1-5,TRBD1
TGCGCCAGCAGCTTACAGGGGGGCGGTGAGACCCAGTACTTC,CASSLQGGGETQYF,TRBV5-1,-,TRBJ2-5,TRBD1
TGTGCCAGTAGTATTGGGACGAGGGGTGCTTTCTTT,CASSIGTRGAFF,TRBV19,-,TRBJ1-1,-
TGTGCCAGCAGCTCCGAACTAGCGGGGGGGCTCGAGACCCAGTACTTC,CASSSELAGGLETQYF,TRBV11-2,-,TRBJ2-5,TRBD2
TGTGCCAGCAGCTTGTGGCTGACCACTACCAAAAACATTCAGTACTTC,CASSLWLTTTKNIQYF,TRBV5-6,-,TRBJ2-4,-
TGTGCCAGCAGCTGGGGACAGTTCGAGGGGGCTTTCTTT,CASSWGQFEGAFF,TRBV7-9,-,TRBJ1-1,TRBD1
TGTGCCACCAGCAAAGAGCGGGGGGGCCCAGAGACCCAGTACTTC,CATSKERGGPETQYF,TRBV15,-,TRBJ2-5,TRBD2
TGTGCCAGCAAGACAGACTCTGGGGCCAACGTCCTGACTTTC,CASKTDSGANVLTF,TRBV6-5,-,TRBJ2-6,-
TGTGCCAGCACCCGGAGCGGGGCCTACAATGAGCAGTTCTTC,CASTRSGAYNEQFF,TRBV2,-,TRBJ2-1,TRBD2
TGTGCCAGCAGTTACTCCGGGACAGGGGTTTTGGATACGCAGTATTTT,CASSYSGTGVLDTQYF,TRBV6-5,-,TRBJ2-3,TRBD1
TGTGCCAGTGTACAGGGGGCTCAGGGCTACACCTTC,CASVQGAQGYTF,TRBV6-6,-,TRBJ1-2,TRBD1
TGCGCCAGCAGCCCCACAGGGGTTCCTTCCTACGAGCAGTACTTC,CASSPTGVPSYEQYF,TRBV5-1,-,TRBJ2-7,TRBD1
TGTGCCAGCAGCCAAGGGACAGCCTATGGCTACACCTTC,CASSQGTAYGYTF,TRBV3-1/TRBV3-2,-,TRBJ1-2,-
TGTGCCAGCAGCCAAGAAGGGGGAAGCGGGGGCAATCAGCCCCAGCATTTT,CASSQEGGSGGNQPQHF,TRBV3-1/TRBV3-2,once,TRBJ1-5,-
TGTGCCAGCAGTTACACCCTAGGACAGGGTGTTCAGCCCCAGCATTTT,CASSYTLGQGVQPQHF,TRBV6-2/TRBV6-3,-,TRBJ1-5,TRBD1